Below are 27 T cell receptor beta chains sequenced from a single sample in a study of blood T cell repertoires in COVID-19. Some clones are missing from TCRdb's copy, which holds only in-frame ones; the method was immunoSEQ multiplex PCR. The sample yields 150,000 to 200,000 clones, 90% seen once. What was sequenced was peripheral blood. The receptors here all came from a man aged 50 to 60 with acute or convalescent COVID-19.

The rearrangement joins TRBV3-1 (or the pseudogene TRBV3-2) to TRBJ2-7; D remains ambiguous. V was shortened by 1 base and J by 0 bases, with 7 bases between the two germline ends. CDR3 length: 14 amino acids. Germline-derived CDR1 and CDR2 are LGHDT and YNNKEL (reference sequence). Here the CDR3 DNA reads TGTGCCAGCAGCCAAGGGGCAGACTCCTACGAGCAGTACGTC. This sequence encodes CASSQGADSYEQYV.

The chain combines TRBV7-2 with TRBJ2-3; 7 bases map to TRBD2. Germline CDR1 and CDR2: SGHTA and FQGNSA. Losses at the gene ends were 1 base for V and 5 bases for J; bases not matched to a gene: 12. There are 17 residues in the CDR3. The CDR3: CASSLVSGAGSGDTQYF. CDR3 coding DNA: TGTGCCAGCAGCTTAGTCTCAGGAGCGGGGTCGGGAGATACGCAGTATTTT.

This chain connects TRBV6-6 to TRBJ2-5, with a weak D call TRBD1 (5 bases). From germline, CDR1 is MNHNY and CDR2 SVGAGI (reference sequence). V was trimmed by 6 bases and J by 5 bases, leaving 16 bases between them. This CDR3 spans 14 amino acids. The CDR3 region has the DNA TGTGCCAGCAGCCCGGCGCAGGGCGCGGAGACCCAGTACTTC. It translates to CASSPAQGAETQYF.

The V and J genes are TRBV19 and TRBJ1-4; no reliable D call. This CDR3 has 14 amino acids. V lost 5 bases to trimming and J lost 0 bases, with 7 bases between them. CDR1 is LNHDA and CDR2 is SQIVND in the germline V gene (reference sequence). CDR3 in amino acids: CASSADATNEKLFF. The CDR3 DNA sequence: TGTGCCAGTAGTGCGGATGCAACTAATGAAAAACTGTTTTTT.

The genes are TRBV6-2 or TRBV6-3 and TRBJ1-2, with D maybe TRBD1 (6 bases). Trimming stripped 4 bases from V and 2 bases from J, with 11 bases between. The CDR3 has 14 amino acids. Germline values: CDR1 MNHEY, CDR2 SVGEGT. The CDR3 region has the DNA TGTGCCAGCAGTTCCACGGACAGAAACTATGGCTACACCTTC. It yields the protein CASSSTDRNYGYTF.

J is TRBJ1-1 and V is TRBV7-9; the match to TRBD1 covers 7 bases. With V trimmed by 2 bases and J by 5 bases, 2 bases remained unmatched. Germline CDR1 reads SEHNR; CDR2 reads FQNEAQ (reference sequence). This CDR3 has 13 amino acids. CDR3 amino acids: CASSLKGATEAFF. The CDR3 DNA reads as TGTGCCAGCAGCTTAAAGGGGGCGACTGAAGCTTTCTTT.

The J gene is TRBJ2-3, the V gene TRBV29-1; the D gene is possibly TRBD2 (5 bases). Trimming removed 3 bases at V and 4 bases at J, with 8 bases between. The CDR3 is 12 residues long. Germline CDR1 SQVTM, CDR2 ANQGSEA. The CDR3: CSVERVPDTQYF. CDR3 coding DNA: TGCAGCGTTGAGCGGGTCCCAGATACGCAGTATTTT.

The genes are TRBV4-1 and TRBJ2-2; 9 bases are shared with TRBD1. Germline V gene lookup returns CDR1 MGHRA and CDR2 YSYEKL. CDR3 length: 18 residues. Unmatched junction bases numbered 12, after V lost 4 bases and J lost 3 bases. The CDR3 sequence is CASSLLLPGQGDTGELFF. In nucleotides, the CDR3 is TGCGCCAGCAGCCTTTTACTCCCGGGACAGGGAGACACCGGGGAGCTGTTTTTT.

The J gene is TRBJ2-3, the V gene TRBV28; 7 positions match TRBD2. Trimming cost V 4 bases and J 4 bases; bases outside gene matches: 8. The CDR3 extends over 15 amino acids. Germline CDR1 is MDHEN and CDR2 is SYDVKM. The CDR3 sequence is CASSSLAEGSDTQYF. For the CDR3, the DNA is TGTGCCAGCAGTTCCCTAGCGGAAGGATCAGATACGCAGTATTTT.

The gene calls are TRBV28 and TRBJ1-4, with TRBD1 as a possible D gene (5 bases). The germline CDR1 and CDR2 sequences are MDHEN and SYDVKM. This CDR3 is built from 16 residues. With 4 bases removed from V and 4 bases from J, the gap between germline ends came to 16 bases. The CDR3 protein is CASSSPGLTINEKLFF. DNA of the CDR3: TGTGCCAGCAGTTCTCCAGGGCTGACAATTAATGAAAAACTGTTTTTT.

J is TRBJ1-3 and V is TRBV19, with D possibly matching TRBD1 (5 bases). V was shortened by 3 bases and J by 3 bases, with 9 bases between the two germline ends. Germline loops: CDR1 LNHDA, CDR2 SQIVND (reference sequence). The CDR3 sequence is 14 residues long. The CDR3 spells CASSIGHIGNTIYF. As DNA, the CDR3 is TGTGCCAGTAGTATCGGACATATTGGAAACACCATATATTTT. The variable domain in full, with the rest retrieved from reference TRBV19 and TRBJ1-3, is DGGITQSPKYLFRKEGQNVTLSCEQNLNHDAMYWYRQDPGQGLRLIYYSQIVNDFQKGDIAEGYSVSREKKESFPLTVTSAQKNPTAFYLCASSIGHIGNTIYFGEGSWLTVV.

This clone was counted a few times. The CDR3 DNA follows: TGTGCCAGCTCACCACCAGCGGGGGAACGGGGTTCCGGTACGCAGTATTTT. Its protein is CASSPPAGERGSGTQYF. The V gene is TRBV18, the J gene TRBJ2-3; 8 bases map to TRBD2. V was clipped by 0 bases and J by 8 bases; unmatched bases: 13. The V gene's germline CDR1 is KGHSH and CDR2 LQKENI. The CDR3 consists of 17 residues.

The rearrangement uses TRBV7-9 and TRBJ2-2, with a tentative D call TRBD1 (5 bases). Germline CDR1 SEHNR, CDR2 FQNEAQ (reference sequence). This CDR3 is built from 16 residues. The ends were cut back, 6 bases at V and 4 bases at J, with 18 bases in the middle. CDR3 sequence (DNA): TGTGCCAGCAGTCCTAACGCAGGGATAGGCACCGGGGAGCTGTTTTTT. Encoded protein: CASSPNAGIGTGELFF.

The gene calls are TRBV30 and TRBJ1-6; perhaps TRBD1 as D (5 bases). Trimming took off 0 bases at V and 9 bases at J, with 24 bases between the two ends. The CDR3 extends over 18 amino acids. Per the germline V gene, CDR1 is GTSNPN and CDR2 is SVGIG (reference sequence). CDR3 nucleotides: TGTGCCTGGAGTGTACGTTTTTTGGGGGGTCCAAACCGTTCACCCCTCCACTTT. Its translation is CAWSVRFLGGPNRSPLHF.

This clone was counted a single time. The chain uses TRBV28 and TRBJ2-7, with a weak D call TRBD2 (5 bases). Germline assignment: CDR1 MDHEN and CDR2 SYDVKM. The length of the CDR3 is 15 residues. V was shortened by 1 base and J by 0 bases, with 10 bases between the two germline ends. CDR3 protein: CASSLSDSRSYEQYF. CDR3 coding DNA: TGTGCCAGCAGTTTATCGGACTCTCGCTCCTACGAGCAGTACTTC.

This chain links TRBV6-4 with TRBJ2-1; D is undetermined. The CDR3 totals 14 residues. V lost 0 bases to trimming and J lost 10 bases, with 13 bases between them. Per the germline V gene, CDR1 is MRHNA and CDR2 is SNTAGT. The CDR3 DNA follows: TGTGCCAGCAGTGACTCGAGTCGTTTCGGGGAGCAGTTCTTC. As protein: CASSDSSRFGEQFF.

The chain employs TRBV7-8 and TRBJ2-7; tentative D call: TRBD2 (6 bases). The germline gives CDR1 SGHVS, CDR2 FQNEAQ. CDR3 length: 13 amino acids. The ends were cut back, 3 bases at V and 4 bases at J, with 10 bases in the middle. CDR3 sequence reads: CASSFRREYEQYF. The CDR3 coding sequence is TGTGCCAGCAGCTTTAGGAGGGAATACGAGCAGTACTTC.

The chain recombines TRBV10-3 with TRBJ1-2, with no clear D. CDR3 size: 15 residues. CDR1 and CDR2 from the germline V gene are ENHRY and SYGVKD. Between the trimmed V and J ends, which lost 6 bases and 6 bases, there was a span of 20 bases. The CDR3 nucleotides are TGTGCCATCAGACCCCCATCAGAGGGAGAGGATGGCTACACCTTC. Amino acids: CAIRPPSEGEDGYTF.

The chain employs TRBV7-2 and TRBJ1-1; D remains unclear. The CDR3 totals 14 residues. Trimming stripped 0 bases from V and 10 bases from J, with 15 bases between. The germline CDR1 and CDR2 sequences are SGHTA and FQGNSA. In DNA form, the CDR3 reads TGTGCCAGCAGCTTAGCCACAGTTTCCCCGGCAGCTTTCTTT. This encodes CASSLATVSPAAFF.

The chain joins TRBV6-5 to TRBJ1-2; 10 bases are shared with TRBD1. Germline CDR1 reads MNHEY; CDR2 reads SVGAGI. With V trimmed by 4 bases and J by 4 bases, 6 bases remained unmatched. The CDR3 contains 15 residues. This chain's CDR3 is CASSSGTGETYGYTF. CDR3 nucleotides: TGTGCCAGCAGTTCCGGGACAGGGGAAACCTATGGCTACACCTTC.

The chain couples TRBV28 to TRBJ2-4, with D possibly TRBD1 on 6 matching bases. This CDR3 is built from 13 residues. Germline V gene lookup returns CDR1 MDHEN and CDR2 SYDVKM. The V gene lost 6 bases and the J gene lost 8 bases, with 14 bases spanning the gap. CDR3 sequence reads: CASSHTGSDIQYF. DNA for the CDR3: TGTGCCAGCAGCCACACAGGGTCGGACATTCAGTACTTC.

V and J are TRBV6-5 and TRBJ2-3; the D is unclear. This CDR3 contains 14 residues. Looked up from germline, CDR1 is MNHEY and CDR2 is SVGAGI. Between the trimmed V and J ends, which lost 6 bases and 2 bases, there was a span of 12 bases. CDR3 amino acids: CASSRKSSTDTQYF. CDR3 DNA: TGTGCCAGCAGCCGTAAGAGCTCCACAGATACGCAGTATTTT.

V and J are TRBV12-3 or TRBV12-4 and TRBJ1-2; tentatively, D is TRBD1 (5 bases). This CDR3 is built from 13 residues. V lost 8 bases and J lost 4, with 14 bases in between. CDR3 sequence reads: CASGGRVPYGYTF. For the CDR3, the DNA is TGTGCCAGCGGCGGCAGGGTACCCTATGGCTACACCTTC.

The V call is TRBV5-4, the J call TRBJ2-1, with D unclear. The CDR3 runs to 15 residues. Trimming stripped 1 base from V and 7 bases from J, with 15 bases between. Germline V gene sequence: CDR1 SGHNT, CDR2 YYREEE (reference sequence). In nucleotides, the CDR3 is TGTGCCAGCAGCTTGTCTCTAGATAACTCAAATGAGCAGTTCTTC. It is translated as CASSLSLDNSNEQFF.

The V gene is TRBV27, the J gene TRBJ2-7, with 12 bases identical to TRBD2. The germline V gene encodes CDR1 MNHEY and CDR2 SMNVEV (reference sequence). The CDR3 is 16 amino acids. The V and J ends lost 5 bases and 0 bases, in that order; junction bases with no gene match: 5. CDR3 region: CASSPLTSGSSYEQYF. CDR3 sequence (DNA): TGTGCCAGCAGTCCCCTGACTAGCGGGAGCTCCTACGAGCAGTACTTC.

This clone was counted once. The chain joins TRBV27 to TRBJ2-1, with D possibly being TRBD2 (6 bases). The CDR3 sequence is 13 residues long. The germline V gene has CDR1 MNHEY and CDR2 SMNVEV (reference sequence). V shed 0 bases and J shed 8 bases, with 8 bases lying between them. The CDR3 DNA reads as TGTGCCAGCAGTTTATCGGAGGGCTATGAGCAGTTCTTC. This sequence encodes CASSLSEGYEQFF.

The V gene is TRBV9, the J gene TRBJ2-1; 8 positions match TRBD1. This CDR3 spans 13 amino acids. In germline, CDR1 is SGDLS, CDR2 YYNGEE. With 4 bases clipped from V and 10 bases from J, the junction kept 7 bases outside the gene matches. Here the CDR3 DNA reads TGTGCCAGCAGCCCCGGGACAGGCGAGGAGCAGTTCTTC. It codes for CASSPGTGEEQFF.